The 17 T cell receptor beta chains below come from one sample, sequenced in a study of blood T cell repertoires in COVID-19. TCRdb keeps only in-frame clones here, not all; method: immunoSEQ multiplex PCR. Here the sample spans around 300,000 clones, roughly 86% being singletons. The source material was PBMCs or T cells enriched from blood (not recorded which). These receptors came from a woman aged 60 to 75 who had recovered from COVID-19.

This sequence joins TRBV11-1 and TRBJ2-5; D possibly corresponds to TRBD2 (6 bases). This CDR3 spans 13 amino acids. V was clipped by 4 bases and J by 3 bases, with 9 bases between them. Germline CDR1 reads SGHAT; CDR2 reads FQDESV (reference sequence). The CDR3 bases are TGTGCCAGCAGCTCCGGGACTGAAGAGACCCAGTACTTC. This gives the protein CASSSGTEETQYF. Complete variable domain (other parts from reference TRBV11-1 and TRBJ2-5): EAEVAQSPRYKITEKSQAVAFWCDPISGHATLYWYRQILGQGPELLVQFQDESVVDDSQLPKDRFSAERLKGVDSTLKIQPAELGDSAMYLCASSSGTEETQYFGPGTRLLVL.

The rearrangement joins TRBV5-1 to TRBJ2-2; unclear D gene. V was cut by 5 bases and J by 5 bases, with 13 bases left in between. The CDR3 is 14 amino acids. Germline loops: CDR1 SGHRS, CDR2 YFSETQ. The CDR3 sequence is CASRLVVRTGELFF. The CDR3 coding sequence is TGCGCCAGCAGACTTGTGGTGCGGACCGGGGAGCTGTTTTTT.

The CDR3 here is CASSTWTGAYEQYF. The CDR3 DNA follows: TGTGCCAGCAGCACCTGGACAGGGGCCTACGAGCAGTACTTC. The V gene is TRBV7-9, the J gene TRBJ2-7; 9 bases map to TRBD1. Germline-derived CDR1 and CDR2 are SEHNR and FQNEAQ (reference sequence). The CDR3 covers 14 residues. The V and J ends lost 5 bases and 2 bases, in that order; junction bases with no gene match: 4.

This rearrangement joins TRBV6-5 to TRBJ1-1, with a weak D call TRBD1 (6 bases). CDR1 MNHEY and CDR2 SVGAGI come from the germline V gene. The CDR3 is 15 residues long. V was cut by 2 bases and J by 1 base, with 11 bases left in between. CDR3 sequence: CASSYGGAENTEAFF. The CDR3 bases are TGTGCCAGCAGTTACGGGGGGGCCGAGAACACTGAAGCTTTCTTT.

This rearrangement joins TRBV5-1 to TRBJ2-5, with 10 bases fitting TRBD1. CDR1 and CDR2 (germline): SGHRS, YFSETQ. The CDR3 loop spans 14 amino acids. Unmatched junction bases numbered 1, after V lost 4 bases and J lost 1 base. The CDR3 here is CASSRDRGQETQYF. In nucleotides, the CDR3 is TGCGCCAGCAGCCGGGACAGGGGCCAAGAGACCCAGTACTTC.

This chain uses TRBV24-1 with TRBJ1-1; tentative D call: TRBD1 (6 bases). In germline, CDR1 is KGHDR, CDR2 SFDVKD. This CDR3 has 14 amino acids. V was shortened by 6 bases and J by 5 bases, with 15 bases between the two germline ends. In DNA, the CDR3 is TGTGCCACCAGTTCGGCAGGGGTTGATACTGAAGCTTTCTTT. Its translation: CATSSAGVDTEAFF.

The CDR3 nucleotides read TGTGCCAGCAGGGCGACTAGCGGGAGTTACGAGCAGTACTTC. Translating gives CASRATSGSYEQYF. The rearrangement links TRBV7-2 to TRBJ2-7; 12 bases are shared with TRBD2. V lost 6 bases, J lost 4 bases, and 4 bases stayed unmatched. The CDR3 is 14 amino acids. Germline lookup yields CDR1 SGHTA and CDR2 FQGNSA.

The chain recombines TRBV7-2 with TRBJ2-4, with D unresolved. The V and J ends lost 2 bases and 12 bases respectively, with 14 bases between them. This CDR3 comprises 13 residues. Germline CDR1 reads SGHTA; CDR2 reads FQGNSA. CDR3 nucleotides: TGTGCCAGCAGCTTAAACACTTACTATTCTCAGTACTTC. Amino acid sequence: CASSLNTYYSQYF.

CDR3 sequence: CASRGGRDAGVLTGELFF. For the CDR3, the DNA is TGTGCCAGCAGGGGGGGACGGGACGCGGGAGTCCTCACCGGGGAGCTGTTTTTT. The gene calls are TRBV11-2 and TRBJ2-2; 7 bases are a match to TRBD2. CDR1 and CDR2 from the germline V gene are SGHAT and FQNNGV. V lost 6 bases and J lost 4; bases outside the gene matches: 17. The CDR3 spans 18 residues.

This clone was observed once. CDR3 sequence: CASNSLANTGELFF. The CDR3 nucleotides read TGCGCCAGCAACAGCCTCGCGAACACCGGGGAGCTGTTTTTT. The chain joins TRBV5-1 to TRBJ2-2; D is uncertain. In germline, CDR1 is SGHRS, CDR2 YFSETQ. The CDR3 length is 14 residues. The V and J ends lost 6 bases and 0 bases respectively, with 9 bases between them.

V usage is TRBV5-4 and J usage is TRBJ2-3; 14 bases agree with TRBD2. This CDR3 region has 18 residues. Germline V lookup: CDR1 SGHNT, CDR2 YYREEE (reference sequence). After removal of 0 bases from V and 6 bases from J, the junction contained 9 bases not matched to a gene. As DNA, the CDR3 is TGTGCCAGCAGCTTGGGCCCCGGGACTAGCGGGAGTCGCGATACGCAGTATTTT. Its translation: CASSLGPGTSGSRDTQYF.

The chain has TRBV29-1 and TRBJ2-1; 10 nucleotides line up with TRBD2. The CDR3 runs 16 residues. Trimming took 8 bases from V and 7 from J; bases not matched to a gene: 17. Germline V gives CDR1 SQVTM, CDR2 ANQGSEA. Here the CDR3 DNA reads TGCAGCTTTCAGACTAGCGGGTCTCCACCCGGGAATGAGCAGTTCTTC. Its protein product is CSFQTSGSPPGNEQFF.

The rearrangement joins TRBV7-9 to TRBJ2-6; no definite D call. This CDR3 is built from 15 residues. V dropped 1 base and J dropped 3 bases, with 7 bases sitting between them. CDR1 and CDR2 (germline): SEHNR, FQNEAQ (reference sequence). The CDR3 spells CASSLVPVGANVLTF. The CDR3 bases are TGTGCCAGCAGCTTAGTCCCAGTTGGGGCCAACGTCCTGACTTTC.

In its sample, this clone was seen a few times. The chain is built from TRBV30 and TRBJ1-6; D may be TRBD1 (5 bases). The germline CDR1 and CDR2 sequences are GTSNPN and SVGIG (reference sequence). The CDR3 is 13 residues long. Between the trimmed V and J ends, which lost 5 bases and 7 bases, there was a span of 12 bases. The CDR3 DNA reads TGTGCCTGGTCGCCAGGGTCAAATTCACCCCTCCACTTT. This gives the protein CAWSPGSNSPLHF.

The chain is built from TRBV24-1 and TRBJ1-2; D remains unclear. Germline V lookup: CDR1 KGHDR, CDR2 SFDVKD. The CDR3 is 14 residues long. V lost 6 bases and J 0 bases, leaving 10 bases between the germline ends. CDR3 amino acids: CATSTGATNYGYTF. The DNA for the CDR3 is TGTGCCACCAGTACCGGAGCTACTAACTATGGCTACACCTTC.

J is TRBJ2-7 and V is TRBV9, with TRBD2 matching over 13 bases. Germline V lookup: CDR1 SGDLS, CDR2 YYNGEE. V dropped 0 bases and J dropped 6; count of bases not matched to a gene: 3. This CDR3 has 15 amino acids. CDR3 in DNA: TGTGCCAGCAGCGTAGGGGGGACTAGCGGGGCCGAGCAGTACTTC. Translating it yields CASSVGGTSGAEQYF. Drawing the rest from reference TRBV9 and TRBJ2-7, the complete variable domain is DSGVTQTPKHLITATGQRVTLRCSPRSGDLSVYWYQQSLDQGLQFLIQYYNGEERAKGNILERFSAQQFPDLHSELNLSSLELGDSALYFCASSVGGTSGAEQYFGPGTRLTVT.

The rearrangement uses TRBV28 and TRBJ2-7, with TRBD1 as a possible D gene (6 bases). The CDR3 loop spans 13 amino acids. Germline-derived CDR1 and CDR2 are MDHEN and SYDVKM. Trimming took 3 bases from V and 3 from J, leaving 9 bases between them. This CDR3 reads CASSLTGLYEQYF. The CDR3 DNA is TGTGCCAGCAGTTTGACAGGCCTCTACGAGCAGTACTTC.